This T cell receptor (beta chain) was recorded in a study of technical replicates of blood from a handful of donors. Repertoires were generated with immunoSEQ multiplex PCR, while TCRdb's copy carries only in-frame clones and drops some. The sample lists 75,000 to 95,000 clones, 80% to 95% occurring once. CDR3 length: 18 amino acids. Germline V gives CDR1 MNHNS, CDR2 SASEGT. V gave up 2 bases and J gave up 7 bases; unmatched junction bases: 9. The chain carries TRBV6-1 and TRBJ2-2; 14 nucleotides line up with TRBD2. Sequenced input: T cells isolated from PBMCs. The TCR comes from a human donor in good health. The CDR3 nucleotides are TGTGCCAGCAGTGAACGCCCGGGACTAGCGGGAGCCAACGGGGAGCTGTTTTTT. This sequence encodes CASSERPGLAGANGELFF.